This T cell receptor beta chain was recovered during a study of shared clonotypes between healthy human individuals. This clone was observed a handful of times. Trimming removed 3 bases at V and 13 bases at J, with 12 bases between. This CDR3 is 12 amino acids long. Germline values: CDR1 ENHRY, CDR2 SYGVKD. The data were produced by immunoSEQ multiplex PCR, yet TCRdb's version contains in-frame clones alone and is incomplete. The profile shows approximately 700,000 clones, approximately 73% of them singletons. The sample comprised memory CD4+ T cells sorted from blood. This sample's subset: CD45RA-negative fraction. The receptor's source is a woman aged 25 to 45 in good health. This chain links TRBV10-3 with TRBJ2-2, with D unresolved. CDR3 nucleotides: TGTGCCATCAGTGAAATTATAGATCTGCTGTTTTTT. Its translation: CAISEIIDLLFF.